This TCR beta chain stems from a study of cytomegalovirus exposure and HLA in healthy donors. Study conclusions and caveats: CMV antigen specificity was confirmed in vitro for a few CMV-associated chains. Links to common viral pathogens appeared, in a later analysis, for several of the most significant clusters. Researchers catalogued about 150 TCR beta chains as cytomegalovirus-associated.

Concerning this clone itself: Its antigen is unidentified.

PCR primers comprised 60 Vbeta and 13 Jbeta primers. Clones were sequenced by immunoSEQ multiplex PCR, and TCRdb holds only the in-frame ones, with some missing. Of 85,000 to 130,000 clones listed, around 75% are singletons. Sequencing was performed on PBMCs. The TCR sequence derives from a male donor in good health and CMV-seropositive.

DNA for the CDR3: TGTGCCTGGGCCGGGACTAGCGGGTGGAAGAGCTCCTACGAGCAGTACTTC. Amino acids: CAWAGTSGWKSSYEQYF. The V call is TRBV30, the J call TRBJ2-7; 12 positions match TRBD2. The CDR3 is made up of 17 amino acids. Germline CDR1 is GTSNPN and CDR2 is SVGIG (reference sequence). The trim removed 5 bases at V and 0 bases at J, leaving 11 bases unmatched.